A selection of T cell receptor beta chains follows, all from one sample in a study of blood T cell repertoires in COVID-19. Assay used: immunoSEQ multiplex PCR; TCRdb lists only in-frame clones, some missing. The sample shows about 110,000 clones, roughly 83% of them seen only once. The sample taken for sequencing was peripheral blood. These receptors all come from a woman in her sixties or seventies with acute or convalescent COVID-19. Each CDR3 is given with its conserved first and last residue. A D gene is named only where the DNA matches it firmly. The size entry is marked missing in some rows and otherwise reads once, few, many or a size class.

v_gene,j_gene,abundance,d_gene,CDR3aa,CDR3nt
TRBV14,TRBJ2-2,-,TRBD2,CASSQVAGTGELFF,TGTGCCAGCAGCCAAGTAGCGGGCACCGGGGAGCTGTTTTTT
TRBV12-5,TRBJ1-5,few,-,CASGLGRANQPQHF,TGTGCTAGTGGTTTGGGCAGGGCAAATCAGCCCCAGCATTTT
TRBV18,TRBJ1-1,-,-,CASSPGLGAFF,TGTGCCAGCTCACCGGGCTTGGGAGCTTTCTTT
TRBV11-2,TRBJ2-7,-,-,CASSFSGAIYEQYF,TGTGCCAGCAGCTTTTCAGGGGCTATCTACGAGCAGTACTTC
TRBV29-1,TRBJ1-1,-,-,CSVQITEAFF,TGCAGCGTACAGATCACTGAAGCTTTCTTT
TRBV6-5,TRBJ2-7,few,-,CASSYSPGRGYEQYF,TGTGCCAGCAGTTACTCCCCAGGGCGAGGCTACGAGCAGTACTTC
TRBV28,TRBJ2-7,-,-,CASSRTLYNTYEQYF,TGTGCCAGCAGCCGCACCCTTTACAACACCTACGAGCAGTACTTC
TRBV7-8,TRBJ1-2,-,-,CASSPALGGYTF,TGTGCCAGCAGCCCAGCGCTGGGCGGCTACACCTTC
TRBV11-1,TRBJ1-2,-,TRBD1,CASSFRGQDGYTF,TGTGCCAGCAGCTTCAGGGGGCAGGATGGCTACACCTTC
TRBV28,TRBJ1-2,-,-,CASTQGWGRGYTF,TGTGCCAGCACCCAGGGGTGGGGACGTGGCTACACCTTC
TRBV9,TRBJ2-4,few,TRBD2,CASSVGDSGGFIQYF,TGTGCCAGCAGCGTAGGAGATAGCGGGGGCTTCATTCAGTACTTC
TRBV12-3/TRBV12-4,TRBJ1-1,-,-,CASNTGPRAEAFF,TGTGCCAGCAATACAGGACCCCGGGCTGAAGCTTTCTTT
TRBV7-2,TRBJ1-2,once,TRBD1,CASSLLGDSSNYGYTF,TGTGCCAGCAGCCTCCTAGGGGACAGTTCTAACTATGGCTACACCTTC
TRBV28,TRBJ1-2,-,-,CASSSLNYGYTF,TGTGCCAGCAGTTCGTTAAACTATGGCTACACCTTC
TRBV3-1/TRBV3-2,TRBJ1-1,-,-,CASSQPGSNTEAFF,TGTGCCAGCAGCCAGCCGGGGTCCAACACTGAAGCTTTCTTT
TRBV7-8,TRBJ1-5,once,-,CASSLGDSNQPQHF,TGTGCCAGCAGCCTCGGGGACTCGAATCAGCCCCAGCATTTT
TRBV7-2,TRBJ1-5,-,-,CASSFSVPIGNQPQHF,TGTGCCAGCAGCTTCTCGGTGCCGATCGGCAATCAGCCCCAGCATTTT
TRBV9,TRBJ2-7,-,-,CASSVGLEGEQYF,TGTGCCAGCAGCGTAGGTTTGGAGGGCGAGCAGTACTTC
TRBV3-1/TRBV3-2,TRBJ1-1,-,-,CASSQTQGSGNTEAFF,TGTGCCAGCAGCCAAACCCAGGGCTCGGGCAACACTGAAGCTTTCTTT
TRBV3-1/TRBV3-2,TRBJ2-7,-,-,CASSQGVWSYEQYF,TGTGCCAGCAGCCAAGGGGTGTGGAGCTACGAGCAGTACTTC
TRBV11-2,TRBJ2-5,-,-,CASSLVVARGETQYF,TGTGCCAGCAGCTTAGTAGTAGCCCGGGGAGAGACCCAGTACTTC
TRBV28,TRBJ2-2,-,-,CASSKLNGINTGELFF,TGTGCCAGCAGTAAACTGAACGGGATCAACACCGGGGAGCTGTTTTTT
TRBV28,TRBJ2-3,-,TRBD2,CASSAGLAGESGGTQYF,TGTGCCAGCAGTGCGGGACTAGCGGGGGAATCGGGGGGTACGCAGTATTTT
TRBV6-5,TRBJ1-6,-,TRBD1,CASSYLQGISPLHF,TGTGCCAGCAGTTACCTACAGGGGATTTCACCCCTCCACTTT
TRBV28,TRBJ2-7,-,-,CASIGRGHEQYF,TGTGCCAGCATTGGCAGGGGCCACGAGCAGTACTTC
TRBV6-2/TRBV6-3,TRBJ1-2,-,-,CASSYSVSGYTF,TGTGCCAGCAGTTATTCGGTGAGTGGCTACACCTTC
TRBV27,TRBJ1-1,-,-,CASRFGASNTEAFF,TGTGCCAGCAGGTTTGGGGCGAGCAACACTGAAGCTTTCTTT
TRBV27,TRBJ1-2,-,-,CASSPWGGGMNYGYTF,TGTGCCAGCAGCCCTTGGGGCGGGGGGATGAACTATGGCTACACCTTC
TRBV28,TRBJ1-6,few,-,CASSPQARGSPLHF,TGTGCCAGCAGTCCCCAGGCCCGGGGTTCACCCCTCCACTTT
TRBV20-1,TRBJ1-1,-,-,CSAGDVTEAFF,TGCAGTGCAGGGGATGTAACTGAAGCTTTCTTT
TRBV2,TRBJ2-1,once,-,CASGYGSPQYNEQFF,TGTGCCAGCGGGTATGGGAGCCCCCAATACAATGAGCAGTTCTTC
TRBV4-2,TRBJ2-4,-,-,CASSQDMESEAKNIQYF,TGTGCCAGCAGCCAAGATATGGAGAGTGAGGCCAAAAACATTCAGTACTTC
TRBV7-2,TRBJ1-1,-,-,CASSFQMNTEAFF,TGTGCCAGCAGCTTTCAGATGAACACTGAAGCTTTCTTT
TRBV7-6,TRBJ2-1,-,TRBD2,CASSFWVQRESNEQFF,TGTGCCAGCAGCTTTTGGGTCCAGCGGGAGAGCAATGAGCAGTTCTTC
TRBV6-5,TRBJ1-6,-,-,CASTRSSYNSPLHF,TGTGCCAGCACGAGGAGCTCCTATAATTCACCCCTCCACTTT
TRBV18,TRBJ1-2,few,TRBD1,CASSREGTGNYGYTF,TGTGCCAGCTCAAGAGAAGGGACAGGGAATTATGGCTACACCTTC
TRBV27,TRBJ2-4,-,TRBD1,CASSQPRDRGYLNIQYF,TGTGCCAGCAGTCAACCCCGGGACAGGGGCTACCTGAACATTCAGTACTTC
TRBV7-3,TRBJ1-1,few,-,CASSPRGGPGEAFF,TGTGCCAGCAGCCCGAGGGGGGGGCCTGGTGAAGCTTTCTTT
TRBV27,TRBJ2-3,-,TRBD2,CASSLTGLAGGDTQYF,TGTGCCAGCAGTTTGACGGGACTAGCGGGGGGGGATACGCAGTATTTT
TRBV5-4,TRBJ2-3,-,TRBD2,CASTAVGRRADTQYF,TGTGCCAGCACCGCTGTCGGGAGGAGGGCAGATACGCAGTATTTT
TRBV27,TRBJ1-2,-,-,CASSLWGPSLNYGYTF,TGTGCCAGCAGTTTATGGGGGCCCTCGCTAAACTATGGCTACACCTTC
TRBV28,TRBJ1-2,-,-,CASSFPAGRRDGYTF,TGTGCCAGCAGCTTCCCCGCGGGCAGGAGGGATGGCTACACCTTC
TRBV14,TRBJ2-1,-,TRBD1,CASSVKGQGAYNEQFF,TGTGCCAGCAGCGTAAAGGGACAGGGGGCCTACAATGAGCAGTTCTTC